Listed here are 21 T cell receptor beta chains from one sample, sequenced in a study of CD8 T cells in ankylosing spondylitis. Study results and limitations: Ankylosing spondylitis blood appeared to be characterized by a TCR beta motif of fewer than ten highly homologous variants.

TCRdb called the 5' RACE reads again in MiXCR, with one record for every CDR3 protein. The sample includes 350,000 or so distinct CDR3 sequences, less than 10% of them seen just once. These TCRs' antigens remain unknown. The sequencing input was blood, either unsorted or a sorted T cell fraction (not recorded which). These receptors originate from a male donor with ankylosing spondylitis.

In this sample, this clonotype turned up a few times. V usage is TRBV5-5 and J usage is TRBJ2-1, with 8 bases matching TRBD2. CDR1 SGHKS and CDR2 YYEKEE come from the germline V gene (reference sequence). The CDR3 consists of 16 residues. V shed 0 bases, J shed 4 bases, and the junction held 6 bases outside the gene matches. The CDR3 nucleotides read TGTGCCAGCAGCTTGGCCGTGACTAGCGTTTACAATGAGCAGTTCTTC. Encoded protein: CASSLAVTSVYNEQFF.

The chain combines TRBV7-9 with TRBJ2-7; 7 positions agree with TRBD2. Germline trimming cut 5 bases from V and 3 bases from J; bases unmatched to any gene: 10. There are 15 residues in the CDR3. Germline CDR1 SEHNR, CDR2 FQNEAQ (reference sequence). CDR3 region: CASSKALATIYEQYF. CDR3 bases: TGTGCCAGCAGCAAAGCACTAGCGACCATCTACGAGCAGTACTTC.

This clonotype was counted only a few times. The chain couples TRBV27 to TRBJ2-4; 7 bases agree with TRBD1. CDR1 and CDR2 from the germline V gene are MNHEY and SMNVEV (reference sequence). The CDR3 covers 12 residues. V gave up 5 bases and J gave up 7 bases; unmatched junction bases: 2. Here the CDR3 reads CASSATGNIQYF. The CDR3 DNA reads TGTGCCAGCAGTGCGACAGGGAACATTCAGTACTTC.

This clonotype turned up a few times. V gene TRBV5-6 combines with J gene TRBJ2-6; a weak D match, TRBD1 (6 bases). The CDR3 is 15 amino acids. The germline V gene has CDR1 SGHDT and CDR2 YYEEEE. Trimming took 4 bases from V and 2 from J, leaving 10 bases between them. CDR3 bases: TGTGCCAGCAGCGATTCAGGGGCTGGGGCCAACGTCCTGACTTTC. Amino acids: CASSDSGAGANVLTF.

This clonotype came up many times. The rearrangement links TRBV9 to TRBJ2-5, with a tentative D call TRBD2 (5 bases). This CDR3 contains 14 residues. The germline CDR1 and CDR2 sequences are SGDLS and YYNGEE. V lost 0 bases, J lost 2 bases, and 8 bases lay in between. The chain's CDR3 is CASSVGTVQETQYF. The DNA of the CDR3 is TGTGCCAGCAGCGTAGGGACTGTACAAGAGACCCAGTACTTC.

At least ten counts were recorded for this clonotype. V usage is TRBV29-1 and J usage is TRBJ1-1, with a tentative D call TRBD1 (6 bases). The CDR3 is 14 residues long. CDR1 and CDR2 from the germline V gene are SQVTM and ANQGSEA. V was shortened by 6 bases and J by 1 base, with 15 bases between the two germline ends. The CDR3 here is CSVVWGQGNTEAFF. In nucleotides, the CDR3 is TGCAGCGTAGTTTGGGGGCAAGGGAACACTGAAGCTTTCTTT.

CDR3 coding DNA: TGTGCCAGCAGCGAGACAGGATCAGGTCAGCCCCAGCATTTT. This sequence encodes CASSETGSGQPQHF. The chain is built from TRBV7-2 and TRBJ1-5; D may be TRBD1 (6 bases). The CDR3 covers 14 residues. The germline CDR1 and CDR2 sequences are SGHTA and FQGNSA. Trimming pared 5 bases from V and 6 bases from J, leaving 14 bases between.

The chain uses TRBV28 and TRBJ2-1; TRBD2 matches 8 bases. Germline lookup yields CDR1 MDHEN and CDR2 SYDVKM. J lost 4 bases, V lost 4 bases, and 15 bases had no gene match. This CDR3 has 18 residues. CDR3: CASSSPRPGLVSYNEQFF. The CDR3 region has the DNA TGTGCCAGCAGTTCCCCGAGACCGGGACTAGTCTCTTACAATGAGCAGTTCTTC. Complete variable domain (other parts from reference TRBV28 and TRBJ2-1): DVKVTQSSRYLVKRTGEKVFLECVQDMDHENMFWYRQDPGLGLRLIYFSYDVKMKEKGDIPEGYSVSREKKERFSLILESASTNQTSMYLCASSSPRPGLVSYNEQFFGPGTRLTVL.

This clonotype was counted ten times or more. The chain is built from TRBV29-1 and TRBJ2-1; 12 positions match TRBD2. V shed 7 bases and J 4 bases; nucleotides not matched to a gene: 17. The germline V gene encodes CDR1 SQVTM and CDR2 ANQGSEA. The CDR3 consists of 18 residues. As DNA, the CDR3 is TGCAGCGGAAAAAGACTAGCGGGGGCGGGAGGAAGGTACAATGAGCAGTTCTTC. It codes for CSGKRLAGAGGRYNEQFF.

In its sample, this clonotype was seen many times. The chain carries TRBV28 and TRBJ2-2; D may be TRBD1 (5 bases). CDR1 and CDR2 (germline): MDHEN, SYDVKM. V was trimmed by 7 bases and J by 1 base, leaving 10 bases between them. The CDR3 covers 14 residues. The CDR3 DNA sequence: TGTGCCAGCATAGGACACTTGAACACCGGGGAGCTGTTTTTT. This gives the protein CASIGHLNTGELFF.

This clonotype has at least ten counts. This sequence joins TRBV24-1 and TRBJ2-3; D not certain. Germline V gives CDR1 KGHDR, CDR2 SFDVKD. The ends were cut back, 4 bases at V and 3 bases at J, with 10 bases in the middle. This CDR3 spans 14 amino acids. The CDR3 DNA follows: TGTGCCACCAGTGACCCCACCAGGACAGATACGCAGTATTTT. Translation gives CATSDPTRTDTQYF.

The CDR3 coding sequence is TGCAGTGCTCCTCCTACTCGGGATACGCAGTATTTT. Translated: CSAPPTRDTQYF. The V and J genes are TRBV20-1 and TRBJ2-3; no definite D call. The CDR3 loop spans 12 amino acids. Germline CDR1 and CDR2: DFQATT and SNEGSKA (reference sequence). V shed 5 bases and J shed 6 bases, with 12 bases lying between them.

This clonotype was seen a few times. The chain couples TRBV11-2 to TRBJ2-5; D is uncertain. Germline V lookup: CDR1 SGHAT, CDR2 FQNNGV. V shed 2 bases and J shed 7 bases, with 14 bases lying between them. The CDR3 totals 14 residues. The CDR3 reads CASSLRVGLGTQYF. The CDR3 nucleotides read TGTGCCAGCAGCTTACGGGTCGGGCTGGGGACCCAGTACTTC. Full variable domain (rest looked up from reference TRBV11-2 and TRBJ2-5): EAGVAQSPRYKIIEKRQSVAFWCNPISGHATLYWYQQILGQGPKLLIQFQNNGVVDDSQLPKDRFSAERLKGVDSTLKIQPAKLEDSAVYLCASSLRVGLGTQYFGPGTRLLVL.

This chain connects TRBV5-1 to TRBJ2-7, with D perhaps matching TRBD1 or TRBD2 (6 bases each). The CDR3 spans 14 residues. The germline CDR1 and CDR2 sequences are SGHRS and YFSETQ. V was shortened by 0 bases and J by 6 bases, with 13 bases between the two germline ends. CDR3 DNA sequence: TGCGCCAGCAGCTTGGGATCGCGGGACACCGAGCAGTACTTC. Translated: CASSLGSRDTEQYF.

This clonotype was detected ten times or more. V gene TRBV29-1 combines with J gene TRBJ1-2; 9 bases are a match to TRBD1. The ends lost 7 bases at V and 5 bases at J; junction bases unmatched: 11. CDR1 and CDR2 (germline): SQVTM, ANQGSEA. CDR3 length: 14 amino acids. As DNA, the CDR3 is TGCAGCGCCCGAGAGACAGGGGGTATTTATGGCTACACCTTC. Translating gives CSARETGGIYGYTF.

This clonotype was detected many times. The rearrangement joins TRBV24-1 to TRBJ2-1; perhaps TRBD1 as D (5 bases). This CDR3 has 14 residues. Germline lookup yields CDR1 KGHDR and CDR2 SFDVKD. V was cut by 0 bases and J by 9 bases, with 11 bases left in between. The CDR3 bases are TGTGCCACCAGTGATTTGCAGGGTTCCGGTGAGCAGTTCTTC. This translates into CATSDLQGSGEQFF.

The table lists this clonotype with a few counts. V is TRBV7-3 and J is TRBJ2-1; 11 nucleotides agree with TRBD2. Germline lookup yields CDR1 SGHTA and CDR2 FQGTGA. V dropped 1 base and J dropped 10; count of bases not matched to a gene: 6. This CDR3 has 15 residues. CDR3 sequence (DNA): TGTGCCAGCAGCTTAAATCCTAGCGGGAGGTGGGAGCAGTTCTTC. It specifies CASSLNPSGRWEQFF.

The J gene is TRBJ2-1, the V gene TRBV25-1; the D gene could be TRBD1 or TRBD2 (6 bases each). The germline CDR1 and CDR2 sequences are MGHDK and SYGVNS. There are 17 residues in the CDR3. The germline V and J ends were trimmed by 6 bases and 0 bases, with 18 bases remaining between them. The CDR3 sequence is CASSRGTLRSSYNEQFF. The CDR3 region has the DNA TGTGCCAGCAGCCGCGGGACATTAAGGAGCTCCTACAATGAGCAGTTCTTC.

The chain uses TRBV7-9 and TRBJ2-3; 8 positions match TRBD2. The germline V gene encodes CDR1 SEHNR and CDR2 FQNEAQ (reference sequence). The CDR3 runs 14 residues. V shed 4 bases and J 4 bases; nucleotides not matched to a gene: 4. The CDR3 region is CASSSGGLADTQYF. The CDR3 nucleotides read TGTGCCAGCAGCTCGGGAGGGCTGGCAGATACGCAGTATTTT.

This clonotype was found a few times. The gene calls are TRBV29-1 and TRBJ2-7; D might be TRBD1 or TRBD2, each matching 5 bases. Germline V gene lookup returns CDR1 SQVTM and CDR2 ANQGSEA. The V end was cut by 0 bases, the J end by 0 bases, with 15 bases between. The CDR3 length is 16 residues. The CDR3 nucleotides are TGCAGCGTTGAAGATCGGGTGGGACCAAGCTCCTACGAGCAGTACTTC. The encoded protein is CSVEDRVGPSSYEQYF.

This clonotype has a handful of counts. This rearrangement joins TRBV29-1 to TRBJ2-6, with no clear D. This CDR3 is 14 amino acids long. Germline V gene data show CDR1 as SQVTM and CDR2 as ANQGSEA. V shed 4 bases and J shed 7 bases, with 14 bases lying between them. The DNA of the CDR3 is TGCAGCGTTGGGTCGGCCAGTGGTGCCAACGTCCTGACTTTC. It translates to CSVGSASGANVLTF.